The clone carrying this TCR beta chain was observed a few times. As yet, its antigen is unknown. The sample comes from a study of beta chain features in type 1 diabetes. Sequencing targeted expressed TCRB transcripts, as all isolated RNA had been reverse transcribed. Only in-frame clones appear in the TCRdb table, and some are missing; sequencing was by immunoSEQ multiplex PCR. The table shows some 660,000 clones, with over 11% occurring only once. CDR3 size: 14 residues. Germline CDR1 SGDLS, CDR2 YYNGEE. Between the trimmed V and J ends, which lost 4 bases and 0 bases, there was a span of 10 bases. Study-level findings and limits: Highly expressing activated T cells could be over-counted with a cDNA template. Reduced insertions and increased deletions marked VDJ junctions in type 1 diabetes patients. In these data, an HLA type influence on TCRB rearrangement remained unresolved. Type 1 diabetes patients had TCRB CDR3s that were shorter (moderately but significantly so) in all four CD4+ subsets.

One heparinised draw of blood, averaging about 110 mL, came from each donor. V is TRBV9 and J is TRBJ1-1, with D possibly being TRBD1 (6 bases). The TCR comes from a young man with type 1 diabetes. Sample: naive CD4+ T cells from blood. This CDR3 reads CASSPDRLNTEAFF. In nucleotides, the CDR3 is TGTGCCAGCAGCCCGGACAGACTGAACACTGAAGCTTTCTTT.